This passage covers 20 T cell receptor beta chains from one sample sequenced in a study of blood T cell repertoires in COVID-19. The protocol was immunoSEQ multiplex PCR, while the TCRdb copy is restricted to in-frame clones and leaves out a portion. The sample yields under 250,000 clones, roughly 80% seen once. The material sequenced was peripheral blood. These receptors originate from a woman aged 55 to 70 with active or convalescent COVID-19.

V usage is TRBV6-5 and J usage is TRBJ1-5; TRBD1 agrees at 8 bases. V trimming: 6 bases; J trimming: 7 bases; junction bases outside the gene matches: 11. Germline CDR1 is MNHEY and CDR2 is SVGAGI. The CDR3 is 15 amino acids. The CDR3 nucleotides read TGTGCCAGCAGCCGAGACAGGGGAGGTTACCAGCCCCAGCATTTT. This gives the protein CASSRDRGGYQPQHF.

J is TRBJ2-1 and V is TRBV24-1, with 7 positions matching TRBD1. Looked up from germline, CDR1 is KGHDR and CDR2 is SFDVKD. Losses at the gene ends were 3 bases for V and 9 bases for J; bases not matched to a gene: 7. The CDR3 totals 14 residues. The CDR3: CATSDVTGTVEQFF. DNA for the CDR3: TGTGCCACCAGTGATGTCACAGGGACAGTTGAGCAGTTCTTC.

J is TRBJ2-2 and V is TRBV6-5; 10 bases are shared with TRBD2. Germline values: CDR1 MNHEY, CDR2 SVGAGI. Trimming removed 6 bases from V and 3 bases from J; junction bases left unmatched: 1. This CDR3 region has 14 residues. The CDR3 DNA sequence: TGTGCCAGCAGGCTAGCGGGGGACACCGGGGAGCTGTTTTTT. Protein: CASRLAGDTGELFF.

The chain carries TRBV28 and TRBJ2-2; TRBD1 matches at 9 bases. CDR3 length equals 15 residues. Looked up from germline, CDR1 is MDHEN and CDR2 is SYDVKM. Germline trimming cut 5 bases from V and 6 bases from J; bases unmatched to any gene: 7. CDR3 nucleotides: TGTGCCAGCAGTCCCGGACAGGGGCGTGCCGGGGAGCTGTTTTTT. Its protein is CASSPGQGRAGELFF.

The genes are TRBV29-1 and TRBJ1-5; 9 nucleotides agree with TRBD1. This CDR3 contains 13 residues. In germline, CDR1 is SQVTM, CDR2 ANQGSEA. V shed 5 bases, J shed 4 bases, and the junction held 3 bases outside the gene matches. CDR3 bases: TGCAGCGTTCAGACAGGGGGAAATCAGCCCCAGCATTTT. Its translation is CSVQTGGNQPQHF.

V usage is TRBV11-3 and J usage is TRBJ1-2, with a weak D call TRBD1 (6 bases). Per germline, CDR1 SGHNT and CDR2 YENEEA. This CDR3 has 13 residues. V shed 3 bases and J shed 8 bases, with 13 bases lying between them. CDR3 coding DNA: TGTGCCAGCAGCTTTGATGATGGACAGGGCTACACCTTC. This translates into CASSFDDGQGYTF.

The rearrangement links TRBV11-3 to TRBJ2-1, with 16 nucleotides matching TRBD2. This CDR3 is built from 17 residues. Germline loops: CDR1 SGHNT, CDR2 YENEEA. J gave up 8 bases and V 4 bases, and 8 bases lay outside the gene matches. DNA for the CDR3: TGTGCCAGCAGCTCATACCCCGGGACTAGCGGGAGGGATGAGCAGTTCTTC. Translation: CASSSYPGTSGRDEQFF.

The chain joins TRBV7-9 to TRBJ2-2, with D uncertain. V lost 5 bases, J lost 2 bases, and 12 bases lay in between. This CDR3 spans 15 amino acids. Per the germline V gene, CDR1 is SEHNR and CDR2 is FQNEAQ (reference sequence). CDR3: CASSPGAGNTGELFF. CDR3 DNA: TGTGCCAGCAGCCCTGGCGCAGGCAACACCGGGGAGCTGTTTTTT.

The rearrangement uses TRBV6-1 and TRBJ1-2; D not resolved. CDR3 length: 14 residues. V lost 2 bases to trimming and J lost 2 bases, with 9 bases between them. Germline V gives CDR1 MNHNS, CDR2 SASEGT. In nucleotides, the CDR3 is TGTGCCAGCAGTGAAATAGGAGAAAACTATGGCTACACCTTC. It yields the protein CASSEIGENYGYTF.

The chain carries TRBV2 and TRBJ2-2; TRBD2 matches 13 bases. The CDR3 is 16 residues long. CDR1 is SNHLY, CDR2 FYNNEI, per germline. With 5 bases clipped from V and 2 bases from J, the junction kept 2 bases outside the gene matches. CDR3 DNA sequence: TGTGCCAGCAGTCGACTAGCGGGGGGCAACACCGGGGAGCTGTTTTTT. As protein: CASSRLAGGNTGELFF.

The chain uses TRBV9 and TRBJ1-2; D might be TRBD1 (6 bases). Germline V gene lookup returns CDR1 SGDLS and CDR2 YYNGEE. CDR3 length equals 15 residues. With 3 bases removed from V and 3 bases from J, the gap between germline ends came to 15 bases. The CDR3 reads CASSAASGGDYGYTF. CDR3 sequence (DNA): TGTGCCAGCAGCGCTGCCAGCGGGGGCGACTATGGCTACACCTTC.

V and J are TRBV5-5 and TRBJ2-1, with 9 nucleotides matching TRBD2. The CDR3 contains 14 residues. CDR1 is SGHKS, CDR2 YYEKEE, per germline (reference sequence). V was clipped by 4 bases and J by 5 bases; unmatched bases: 4. The chain's CDR3 is CASSLTSGNNEQFF. The CDR3 coding sequence is TGTGCCAGCAGCCTGACTAGCGGAAACAATGAGCAGTTCTTC.

This clone has more than one count but fewer than ten. The V and J genes are TRBV21-1 and TRBJ2-7; TRBD1 is taken as the D call from the table, unchecked against the DNA. TRBV21-1 is deemed a pseudogene. The CDR3 is 17 residues long. The CDR3 is CASSTMSNAGNSYEQYV. As DNA, the CDR3 is TGTGCCAGCAGCACTATGTCAAACGCAGGGAACTCCTACGAGCAGTACGTC.

The chain is built from TRBV7-8 and TRBJ2-2; 9 bases agree with TRBD1. The CDR3 covers 14 residues. The germline gives CDR1 SGHVS, CDR2 FQNEAQ. V lost 3 bases to trimming and J lost 7 bases; unmatched junction nucleotides: 3. This CDR3 is CASSFGQGIGELFF. DNA of the CDR3: TGTGCCAGCAGCTTTGGACAGGGGATCGGGGAGCTGTTTTTT.

This clone has just one count. The V gene is TRBV6-6, the J gene TRBJ2-2; possibly TRBD2 for D (5 bases). Germline V CDR1 and CDR2: MNHNY, SVGAGI (reference sequence). Deletions cut 2 bases from V and 2 bases from J, with 9 bases between. The CDR3 is 15 residues long. The chain's CDR3 is CASSYAGQNTGELFF. In nucleotides, the CDR3 is TGTGCCAGCAGTTACGCGGGCCAAAACACCGGGGAGCTGTTTTTT.

This chain uses TRBV18 with TRBJ1-5, with 8 bases that match TRBD1. The CDR3 spans 17 residues. J was trimmed by 2 bases and V by 1 base; bases with no gene match: 7. Germline values: CDR1 KGHSH, CDR2 LQKENI. CDR3 nucleotide sequence: TGTGCCAGCTCACCACAGGGGACAGGCTTGGGCAATCAGCCCCAGCATTTT. This codes for CASSPQGTGLGNQPQHF.

Remarks on this clone: The germline gene is not matched at one end of the junction; a read error may be the cause. V is TRBV7-2 and J is TRBJ2-5, with D perhaps TRBD2 (7 bases). CDR3 length: 15 amino acids. CDR1 and CDR2 (germline): SGHTA, FQGNSA. The CDR3 coding sequence is TGTGCCAGCAGCTTAAATGGCGGGGGCGTAGAGGCCCAGTACTTC. It is translated as CASSLNGGGVEAQYF.

The DNA for the CDR3 is TGTGCCAGTAGTATATGGCCGGGAGGTAGTGAGACCCAGTACTTC. It specifies CASSIWPGGSETQYF. The chain links TRBV19 to TRBJ2-5; 7 bases are a match to TRBD2. After removal of 2 bases from V and 5 bases from J, the junction contained 8 bases not matched to a gene. The CDR3 consists of 15 residues. Germline CDR1 is LNHDA and CDR2 is SQIVND (reference sequence).

The chain has TRBV29-1 and TRBJ2-5, with D uncertain. Germline-derived CDR1 and CDR2 are SQVTM and ANQGSEA. Trimming removed 2 bases at V and 2 bases at J, with 6 bases between. This CDR3 has 12 amino acids. CDR3 protein: CSVEIQQETQYF. The CDR3, as DNA: TGCAGCGTTGAAATACAGCAAGAGACCCAGTACTTC.

This chain links TRBV7-3 with TRBJ2-1; 9 nucleotides agree with TRBD2. Per the germline V gene, CDR1 is SGHTA and CDR2 is FQGTGA. Trimming took 5 bases from V and 8 from J; bases not matched to a gene: 10. CDR3 size: 15 residues. In DNA, the CDR3 is TGTGCCAGCAGCATACAAGCGGGAGGCACGTATGAGCAGTTCTTC. Translation gives CASSIQAGGTYEQFF. The variable domain in full, with the rest retrieved from reference TRBV7-3 and TRBJ2-1, is GAGVSQTPSNKVTEKGKYVELRCDPISGHTALYWYRQSLGQGPEFLIYFQGTGAADDSGLPNDRFFAVRPEGSVSTLKIQRTERGDSAVYLCASSIQAGGTYEQFFGPGTRLTVL.